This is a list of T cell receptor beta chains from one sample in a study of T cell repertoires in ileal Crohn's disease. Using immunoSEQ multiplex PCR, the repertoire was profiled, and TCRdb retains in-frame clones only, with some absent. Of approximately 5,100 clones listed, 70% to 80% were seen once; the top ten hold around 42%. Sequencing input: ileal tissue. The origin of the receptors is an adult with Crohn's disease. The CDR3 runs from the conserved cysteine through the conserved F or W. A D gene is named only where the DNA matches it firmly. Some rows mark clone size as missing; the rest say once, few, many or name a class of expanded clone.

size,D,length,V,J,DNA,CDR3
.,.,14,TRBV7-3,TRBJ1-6,TGTGCCAGCAGCTTAACAGGGGTGAATTCACCCCTCCACTTT,CASSLTGVNSPLHF
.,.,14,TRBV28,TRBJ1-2,TGTGCCAGCAGTTTGGCGGAGATAGTCTATGGCTACACCTTC,CASSLAEIVYGYTF
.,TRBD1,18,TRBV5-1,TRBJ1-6,TGCGCCAGCAGCATACGGACAGGGGATAGCTCCTATAATTCACCCCTCCACTTT,CASSIRTGDSSYNSPLHF
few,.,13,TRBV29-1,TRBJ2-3,TGCAGCGTTCCCTCCACTAGCCCCGATACGCAGTATTTT,CSVPSTSPDTQYF
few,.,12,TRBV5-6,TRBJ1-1,TGTGCCAGCAGCCTAGGACTCACTGAAGCTTTCTTT,CASSLGLTEAFF
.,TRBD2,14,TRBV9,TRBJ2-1,TGTGCCAGCAGCGGTAGCGGGGCAAGCAATGAGCAGTTCTTC,CASSGSGASNEQFF
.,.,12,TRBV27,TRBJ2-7,TGTGCCAGCAGCCCGGGGCCCTACGAGCAGTACTTC,CASSPGPYEQYF
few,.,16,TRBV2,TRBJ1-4,TGTGCCAGCAGTGATTCAAAGGCAGCCTACAATGAAAAACTGTTTTTT,CASSDSKAAYNEKLFF
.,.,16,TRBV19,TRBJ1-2,TGTGCCAGTAGCCCCTTTGGGGACAATACTCTCTATGGCTACACCTTC,CASSPFGDNTLYGYTF
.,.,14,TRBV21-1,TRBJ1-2,TGTGCCAGCAGCAAACCGCGACAGGGAGATGGCTACACCTTC,CASSKPRQGDGYTF
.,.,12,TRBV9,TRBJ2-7,TGTGCCAGCAGCAATCCAGGCTACGAGCAGTACTTC,CASSNPGYEQYF
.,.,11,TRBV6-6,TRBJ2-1,TGTGCCAGCAGACAGGGCAATGAGCAGTTCTTC,CASRQGNEQFF
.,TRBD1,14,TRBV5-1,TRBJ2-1,TGCGCCAGCAGCTTGCCCGGGACAGTCAATGAGCAGTTCTTC,CASSLPGTVNEQFF
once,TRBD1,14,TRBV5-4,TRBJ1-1,TGTGCCAGCAGCTTTGGACAGGCGTATGAAGAAGCTTTCTTT,CASSFGQAYEEAFF
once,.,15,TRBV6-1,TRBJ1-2,TGTGCCAGCAGTGGGCGGCAGAATACGAACTATGGCTACACCTTC,CASSGRQNTNYGYTF
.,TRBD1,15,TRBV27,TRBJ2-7,TGTGCCAGCAGTAAACCGGGACAGTTTATTTACGAGCAGTACTTC,CASSKPGQFIYEQYF
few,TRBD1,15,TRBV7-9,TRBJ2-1,TGTGCCAGCAGCCCAAGGACAGGGTCTAAGGATGAGCAGTTCTTC,CASSPRTGSKDEQFF
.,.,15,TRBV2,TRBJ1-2,TGTGCCAGCAGTGAGCGGTTACAGGCGCTCAATGGCTACACCTTC,CASSERLQALNGYTF
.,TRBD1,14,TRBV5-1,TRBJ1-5,TGCGCCAGCAGCCCCGGACAGGGATATCAGCCCCAGCATTTT,CASSPGQGYQPQHF
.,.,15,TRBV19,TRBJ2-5,TGTGCCAGTAGTTCCCGGGACACCCCTCGGGAGACCCAGTACTTC,CASSSRDTPRETQYF
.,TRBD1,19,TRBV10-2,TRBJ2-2,TGCGCCAGCAGACGCGGGACAGGGGGTTACATTCCGCCCACCGGGGAGCTGTTTTTT,CASRRGTGGYIPPTGELFF
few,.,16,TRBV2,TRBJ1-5,TGTGCCAGCAGTGAAGTTCGGGGGGTGGGTGGTCAGCCCCAGCATTTT,CASSEVRGVGGQPQHF
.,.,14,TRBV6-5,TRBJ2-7,TGTGCCAGCAGTTACTCGGTGCTCTCCTACGAGCAGTACTTC,CASSYSVLSYEQYF
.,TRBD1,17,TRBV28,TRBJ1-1,TGTGCCAGCAGACGCCGGACAGGGGGCGCGAGGAACACTGAAGCTTTCTTT,CASRRRTGGARNTEAFF
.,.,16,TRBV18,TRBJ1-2,TGTGCCAGCTCACCACCGTCTCTGGACAGTAACTATGGCTACACCTTC,CASSPPSLDSNYGYTF
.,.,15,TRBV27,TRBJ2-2,TGTGCCAGCAGTTTAAACGCCCAGGGGAAGGGGGAGCTGTTTTTT,CASSLNAQGKGELFF
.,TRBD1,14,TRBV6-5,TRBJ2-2,TGTGCCAGCAGGCCACCGACAGGGGGCGGGGAGCTGTTTTTT,CASRPPTGGGELFF
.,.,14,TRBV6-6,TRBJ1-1,TGTGCCAGCAGTTACTCGAATAGGGGTACTGAAGCTTTCTTT,CASSYSNRGTEAFF
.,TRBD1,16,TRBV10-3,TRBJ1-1,TGTGCCACCCGTGGGACAGGGGGCGCCCGGGGAAGTGAAGCTTTCTTT,CATRGTGGARGSEAFF
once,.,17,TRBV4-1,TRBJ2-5,TGCGCCAGCAGCCAAGGGCGACTAGGTCGGGTCCAAGAGACCCAGTACTTC,CASSQGRLGRVQETQYF
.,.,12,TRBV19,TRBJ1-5,TGTGCCAGTAGTACAGGGTTTCAGCCCCAGCATTTT,CASSTGFQPQHF
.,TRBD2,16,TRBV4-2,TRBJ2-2,TGTGCCAGCAGCTTTGCGACTAGCGAACGCACCGGGGAGCTGTTTTTT,CASSFATSERTGELFF
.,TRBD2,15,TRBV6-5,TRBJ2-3,TGTGCCAGCAGGTCCGGGACTAAGAGGGTGGATACGCAGTATTTT,CASRSGTKRVDTQYF
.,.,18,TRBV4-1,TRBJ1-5,TGCGCCAGCAGCCCAACGACGCAACTCGGGAATAGCAATCAGCCCCAGCATTTT,CASSPTTQLGNSNQPQHF
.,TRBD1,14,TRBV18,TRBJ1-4,TGTGCCAGCTCACCCGGGACAGATAATGAAAAACTGTTTTTT,CASSPGTDNEKLFF
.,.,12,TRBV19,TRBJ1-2,TGTGCCAGTAGCAGGAATAAGGGTGGCTACACCTTC,CASSRNKGGYTF
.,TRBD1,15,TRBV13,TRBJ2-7,TGTGCCAGCAGCTTAAGGGACAGGGGGCCCTACGAGCAGTACTTC,CASSLRDRGPYEQYF
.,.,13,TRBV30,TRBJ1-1,TGTGCCTGGAGTCTGGAGGAGTACACTGAAGCTTTCTTT,CAWSLEEYTEAFF
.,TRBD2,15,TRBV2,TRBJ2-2,TGTGCCAGCAGCGCGGGACTAGCGGACACCGGGGAGCTGTTTTTT,CASSAGLADTGELFF
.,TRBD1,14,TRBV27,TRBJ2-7,TGTGCCAGCAGTTTACAGGGGGCGAGAGGGGAGCAGTACTTC,CASSLQGARGEQYF
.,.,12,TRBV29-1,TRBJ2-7,TGCAGCGTTAGGTTCAGGGGTTACGAGCAGTACTTC,CSVRFRGYEQYF
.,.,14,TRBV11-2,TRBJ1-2,TGTGCCAGTCATACCCGGGACATTAACTATGGCTACACCTTC,CASHTRDINYGYTF
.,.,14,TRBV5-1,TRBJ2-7,TGCGCCACTTCTCCCGGGACTGCACTAGGGGAGCAGTACTTC,CATSPGTALGEQYF
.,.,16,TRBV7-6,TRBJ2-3,TGTGCCAGCAGCCCCTTATCTGGTCATAGCACAGATACGCAGTATTTT,CASSPLSGHSTDTQYF
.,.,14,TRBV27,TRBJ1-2,TGTGCCAGCGGTCCCCCCGGGACTTACTATGGCTACACCTTC,CASGPPGTYYGYTF
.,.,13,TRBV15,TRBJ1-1,TGTGCCACCAGCAGAGACACGACGGAGAAAGCTTTCTTT,CATSRDTTEKAFF
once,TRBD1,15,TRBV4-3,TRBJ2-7,TGCGCCAGCAGCCAAGAAGCAGGGGGATACCCCGAGCAGTACTTC,CASSQEAGGYPEQYF
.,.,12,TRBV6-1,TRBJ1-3,TGTGCCAGCAGGGTAACTGGAAACACCATATATTTT,CASRVTGNTIYF
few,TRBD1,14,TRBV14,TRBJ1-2,TGTGCCAGCAGCTGGACCGGGACAGACTATGGCTACACCTTC,CASSWTGTDYGYTF
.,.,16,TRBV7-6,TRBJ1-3,TGTGCCAGCAGCTTAGGTGGGAAAAGGTCTGGAAACACCATATATTTT,CASSLGGKRSGNTIYF
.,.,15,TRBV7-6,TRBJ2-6,TGTGCCAGCAGCTTATGGGGCCTTGGGGCCAACGTCCTGACTTTC,CASSLWGLGANVLTF